Reported below is one T cell receptor (beta chain). This clonotype was found many times. Its antigen has not been determined. No base qualities exist here, and no much larger clone lies one base off it. This record belongs to a study of T cells in Graves' hyperthyroidism and ophthalmopathy (dated by TCRdb to 2018 to 2020). In the study overall: To identify distinguishing TCR V-J signatures, a discovery cohort of about 100 patients was used, comprising some 45 with Graves' ophthalmopathy and under 60 with stable Graves' hyperthyroidism. Whether ophthalmopathy could be predicted prospectively was tested in an independent validation cohort made up of roughly 19 hyperthyroidism patients plus 17 patients who later progressed to ophthalmopathy. For training and testing, the roughly 93 patients in the discovery cohort were randomly divided in a 7:3 ratio. In about 6 Graves' hyperthyroidism patients, the study also compared T-cell repertoires from thyroid tissue with T-cell repertoires from blood. After sampling, hyperthyroidism patients received methimazole starting at 30 mg daily, and ophthalmopathy patients received high-dose intravenous methylprednisolone. The paper reports TCR Vbeta CDR3 sequencing of some 140 peripheral blood samples: 40 to 45 ophthalmopathy, fewer than 80 hyperthyroidism and around 17 progressor patients.

V drops 3 bases and J drops 6 bases, leaving 13 bases in between. CDR1 and CDR2, looked up from the germline V gene, are KGHDR and SFDVKD. Counted from cysteine to phenylalanine, this CDR3 has 15 amino acids. The kept DNA is CDR3 alone, 45 bases in frame from the first base. Graves' hyperthyroidism was defined as stable when no progression to ophthalmopathy occurred over 18 months of follow-up. The hyperthyroidism patients were between 18 and 65 years old and newly diagnosed, with a disease duration of less than 2 months. The study excluded patients with uncontrolled infections, other autoimmune diseases, pregnancy or lactation. Diagnoses were based on clinical symptoms, serum thyroxine and TRAb, thyroid ultrasound and orbital computed tomography. Total RNA was extracted with Trizol reagent, and quality was checked on an Agilent 2100 Bioanalyzer. What the authors observed across the whole study: No statistical method was used to fix the sample size in advance, and group allocation was not hidden from the investigators. In validation, the model predicted progression to ophthalmopathy with approximately 69% sensitivity and approximately 74% specificity, a median of 6.5 months before onset. In cross-validation, a model built on a 13 V-J signature told ophthalmopathy apart from stable hyperthyroidism with just under 90% sensitivity and around 83% specificity, and in testing the same model reached 80%/75%. Most expanded thyroid clonotypes (frequency above 0.001) were also found in blood, which suggests that blood repertoires may mirror thyroid immune responses.

The TCR beta CDR3 regions were amplified from RNA transcripts. The TCR CDR3 was subjected to a first round of RT-PCR using the HTBI primer set and the Qiagen OneStep RT-PCR kit. The libraries were constructed in a second round of multiplex PCR and then size-selected and purified. Paired-end sequencing of the libraries was performed with 100 bp reads on an Illumina HiSeq2000. The study's own analysis went as follows. SOAPnuke was used to process the raw data, throwing out any read that contained adapters or uncalled bases, had a mean Phred below 15, or lacked an exact constant-primer or identifier match. High-quality paired reads were merged using COPE v1.2.5, and each unique nucleotide sequence was defined as a clonotype. MiTCR v1.1 was used to align the clonotypes against IMGT TRBV, TRBD and TRBJ reference segments. The analysis was restricted to V-J combinations with a frequency above 0.0001, which together covered approximately 99% of the repertoires. The TCS score was defined as F50 (clonal expansion) divided by E x V (chaos), with BLOSUM62-based TCRdist calculated between CDR3 peptides within each V-J. Welch's t-statistics and random forest reduced around 550 V-J features to roughly 13, which were used in a naive Bayes classifier (R e1071). TCRdb handled the public reads itself, with Q25 trimming in fastp and clone calling in MiXCR, and kept productive beta chains. Records with the same CDR3 protein are collapsed into one entry carrying the most frequent genes and DNA. For this entry, the V and J calls and clone size follow TCRdb and not the study's own pipeline. The sample has approximately 590,000 distinct CDR3 sequences on record, 46% of them singletons. In total, the top ten clones hold roughly 8.2% of the sample.

Sample: peripheral blood or thyroid tissue (not recorded which). The receptor was isolated from a woman in her late teens or twenties with Graves' hyperthyroidism. Donor details come from another sample of the same person, matched by shared clones. This sequence uses TRBV24-1 and TRBJ2-2; too little of a D gene remains to name it. The CDR3 has the sequence CATSDPSDGPGELFF. The DNA sequence is given as TGTGCCACCAGTGATCCCTCAGACGGCCCCGGGGAGCTGTTTTTT.